This TCR beta chain stems from a study of chemoradiotherapy in HPV16-positive cancers. Turning to the study itself: Candidate HPV-specific T-cell clones and common TCR motifs came from functional assays in a couple of HPV16-positive patients.

General observations from the study: Better recurrence-free survival went with HPV-responsive T-cell expansion in HPV16-positive patients.

Repeated repertoire sampling spanned the course of chemoradiotherapy. This clone was observed a single time. No antigen is known for it. Sequenced by immunoSEQ multiplex PCR; TCRdb stores in-frame clones only, minus some. This repertoire shows some 5,000 clones, 85% to 95% found once; its top ten account for 3.5% to 5%. Trimming pared 6 bases from V and 2 bases from J, leaving 9 bases between. The CDR3 is made up of 13 amino acids. Germline loops: CDR1 MNHEY, CDR2 SVGAGI. This clonotype originated in a human donor with HPV-associated anogenital cancer. Sampling was conducted from a patient who underwent chemoradiotherapy. V is TRBV6-5 and J is TRBJ2-3; D is unclear. Written as DNA, the CDR3 is TGTGCCAGCAGACCCCCTATCACAGATACGCAGTATTTT. Translating it yields CASRPPITDTQYF.